This T cell receptor beta chain is from a study of cytotoxic CD8 clonotypes in ibrutinib-treated CLL. At the level of the study: Outcomes included roughly 24 partial and 2 complete responses; after median around 5.5 years, roughly 15 stayed remitted and around 12 progressed. Following a median approximately twelve months of treatment, with a range of 6 to 36, response samples were taken.

Germline V gene data show CDR1 as SEHNR and CDR2 as FQNEAQ (reference sequence). The CDR3 has 13 amino acids. The V and J ends lost 3 bases and 6 bases, in that order; junction bases with no gene match: 4. Target depth was 1 in 200,000 to 1 in 1 million T cells, about 10x per clonotype. Produced via immunoSEQ multiplex PCR; TCRdb's table is partial and in-frame only. This table has 130,000 or so clones, 79% appearing once. The source of this sequence is a human donor with chronic lymphocytic leukemia. V is TRBV7-9 and J is TRBJ2-5, with TRBD1 identical over 7 bases. The source material was PBMCs, sampled after 12 months of ibrutinib treatment. In DNA form, the CDR3 reads TGTGCCAGCAGCTTCGACAGGGTAAAGACCCAGTACTTC. Translating gives CASSFDRVKTQYF.